This T cell receptor (beta chain) was sequenced for a study of blood T cell repertoires in COVID-19. Study summary: COVID-19 samples collected from the United States, Italy and Spain covered acute and convalescent phases. PBMCs, B-cell-depleted T cells, or T cells provided the cDNA or gDNA that made up the material.

Germline CDR1 reads LNHNV; CDR2 reads YYDKDF (reference sequence). The CDR3 runs 17 residues. V lost 5 bases and J lost 0; bases outside the gene matches: 11. Original data processing: Reference gene primer amplification in the assay estimated nucleated cell counts. Generated by immunoSEQ multiplex PCR, the TCRdb table keeps only in-frame clones and is missing some. The V and J calls and clone size come from that table; D and trimming were worked out from the DNA. Counted here are a few hundred thousand clones, around 92% occurring once; the ten biggest clones make up 3%. During active infection, Seattle patients enrolled and were then monitored through disease.

The sequenced material came from peripheral blood. This clonotype originated in a woman between 25 and 40 years old with COVID-19, enrolled during active disease. The genes are TRBV15 and TRBJ1-1; 8 nucleotides line up with TRBD1. The CDR3 DNA sequence: TGTGCCACCAGCGTCCTAGACGGGACAGGTTTGAACACTGAAGCTTTCTTT. This codes for CATSVLDGTGLNTEAFF. Full variable domain (outside the CDR3, taken from reference TRBV15 and TRBJ1-1): DAMVIQNPRYQVTQFGKPVTLSCSQTLNHNVMYWYQQKSSQAPKLLFHYYDKDFNNEADTPDNFQSRRPNTSFCFLDIRSPGLGDTAMYLCATSVLDGTGLNTEAFFGQGTRLTVV.